One and the same sample provided the 18 T cell receptor beta chains below, sequenced in a study of T cell repertoires in cytomegalovirus infection. Using its own MiXCR run on the reads, TCRdb lists one record per CDR3 protein. The sample yields hundreds of thousands of distinct CDR3 sequences, roughly 31% seen once. These receptors lack a known antigen. This material consisted of cultured CD8+ T cells from PBMCs, taken from culture after CMV antigen stimulation. Receptor source: a human donor in good health (CMV status not recorded). Some clones in this sample may be carry-over from other donors' samples.

This clonotype came up a few times. This sequence joins TRBV6-1 and TRBJ2-1; 7 bases are a match to TRBD2. The ends lost 1 base at V and 3 bases at J; junction bases unmatched: 15. This CDR3 has 19 amino acids. The germline V gene has CDR1 MNHNS and CDR2 SASEGT. The CDR3 is CASSEEGSRGRGYYNEQFF. In DNA, the CDR3 is TGTGCCAGCAGTGAAGAGGGATCACGTGGGCGGGGGTACTACAATGAGCAGTTCTTC.

This rearrangement joins TRBV18 to TRBJ1-1; possibly TRBD1 for D (5 bases). V lost 10 bases to trimming and J lost 5 bases, with 14 bases between them. CDR3 length: 12 amino acids. CDR1 KGHSH and CDR2 LQKENI come from the germline V gene. The CDR3 loop reads CATNYGGTEAFF. The CDR3 DNA is TGTGCCACTAACTATGGGGGAACTGAAGCTTTCTTT.

This clonotype was seen a handful of times. At one boundary the junction diverges from the germline segment, which might be a read error. The chain combines TRBV6-2 or TRBV6-3 with TRBJ1-5; perhaps TRBD1 as D (6 bases). The CDR3 is 14 amino acids. Looked up from germline, CDR1 is MNHEY and CDR2 is SVGEGT. The CDR3 DNA reads as TGTGCCAGCAGTTACGGGTCAGGGGATCAGCCTCAGCATTTT. Protein sequence: CASSYGSGDQPQHF.

The chain carries TRBV6-2 or TRBV6-3 and TRBJ2-3, with D perhaps matching TRBD1 or TRBD2 (6 bases each). Germline V gene sequence: CDR1 MNHEY, CDR2 SVGEGT. The V gene lost 8 bases and the J gene lost 1 base, with 13 bases spanning the gap. This CDR3 comprises 14 residues. CDR3 sequence: CASDVGGGTDTQYF. In DNA, the CDR3 is TGTGCCAGCGACGTGGGGGGCGGCACAGATACGCAGTATTTT.

This chain links TRBV3-1 with TRBJ2-7; possible D gene TRBD2, 5 bases. Per the germline V gene, CDR1 is LGHDT and CDR2 is YNNKEL (reference sequence). V dropped 7 bases and J dropped 4 bases, with 20 bases sitting between them. The CDR3 runs to 15 residues. CDR3 DNA: TGTGCCAGCACCCGCGGGTTCACTGGCCTATACGAGCAGTACTTC. This translates into CASTRGFTGLYEQYF.

This clonotype has just a few counts. The chain uses TRBV10-3 and TRBJ2-1; 8 bases match TRBD2. The CDR3 spans 16 residues. The J segment lost 4 bases and the V segment lost 2 bases, leaving 7 bases of the junction unmatched. Germline V gene lookup returns CDR1 ENHRY and CDR2 SYGVKD. CDR3 residues: CAISEDGGGTYNEQFF. CDR3 sequence (DNA): TGTGCCATCAGTGAGGATGGCGGGGGGACATACAATGAGCAGTTCTTC.

V and J are TRBV7-6 and TRBJ2-4; D possibly corresponds to TRBD2 (5 bases). The CDR3 contains 16 residues. V was shortened by 5 bases and J by 6 bases, with 20 bases between the two germline ends. Per germline, CDR1 SGHVS and CDR2 FNYEAQ. CDR3 nucleotides: TGTGCCAGCAGCCCCCCCCGGGGTAGGGCGGGAAACATTCAGTACTTC. Protein: CASSPPRGRAGNIQYF.

The V and J genes are TRBV12-3 or TRBV12-4 and TRBJ1-3; D is ambiguous. V lost 0 bases, J lost 7 bases, and 19 bases lay in between. This CDR3 comprises 17 residues. CDR3 nucleotides: TGTGCCAGCAGTTTAGCCCCTTGGTCCCTAGGGAAGAACACCATATATTTT. As protein: CASSLAPWSLGKNTIYF.

V and J are TRBV6-1 and TRBJ1-2; D is possibly TRBD1 (6 bases). With 5 bases removed from V and 4 bases from J, the gap between germline ends came to 8 bases. CDR3 length: 12 residues. CDR1 is MNHNS and CDR2 is SASEGT in the germline V gene. In DNA form, the CDR3 reads TGTGCCAGCAGTAAGGACAGCTATGGCTACACCTTC. Translation gives CASSKDSYGYTF.

The chain employs TRBV28 and TRBJ2-3, with TRBD2 matching over 16 bases. The CDR3 extends over 19 amino acids. Losses at the gene ends were 8 bases for V and 0 bases for J; bases not matched to a gene: 11. CDR1 and CDR2 (germline): MDHEN, SYDVKM. In DNA, the CDR3 is TGTGCCAGCGAGTCTCCGGGACTAGCGGGGGGGAGTAGCACAGATACGCAGTATTTT. Translating gives CASESPGLAGGSSTDTQYF.

The V call is TRBV11-1, the J call TRBJ1-2; the match to TRBD1 covers 8 bases. With 4 bases clipped from V and 3 bases from J, the junction kept 4 bases outside the gene matches. Per the germline V gene, CDR1 is SGHAT and CDR2 is FQDESV (reference sequence). The CDR3 is 14 residues long. The CDR3 DNA reads TGTGCCAGCAGCTCTCGACAGGGGCACTATGGCTACACCTTC. As protein: CASSSRQGHYGYTF.

The rearrangement joins TRBV20-1 to TRBJ1-5; D is ambiguous. Per germline, CDR1 DFQATT and CDR2 SNEGSKA (reference sequence). The V and J ends lost 6 bases and 4 bases respectively, with 19 bases between them. This CDR3 has 15 residues. The CDR3 region is CSALMGRAPNQPQHF. The CDR3 DNA reads TGCAGTGCCCTGATGGGTAGAGCCCCTAATCAGCCCCAGCATTTT.

The V call is TRBV28, the J call TRBJ2-3, with TRBD1 matching 10 bases. This CDR3 contains 17 residues. The ends lost 4 bases at V and 4 bases at J; junction bases unmatched: 11. The germline gives CDR1 MDHEN, CDR2 SYDVKM. CDR3 amino acids: CASSSGQGGFLADTQYF. The CDR3 bases are TGTGCCAGCAGTTCCGGACAGGGGGGTTTTTTAGCAGATACGCAGTATTTT.

CDR3 nucleotides: TGTGCCAGCAGCTCCCCTACCATTAATTCACCCCTCCACTTT. Protein: CASSSPTINSPLHF. This chain joins TRBV7-6 and TRBJ1-6; D gene uncertain. Germline CDR1 SGHVS, CDR2 FNYEAQ. V was shortened by 4 bases and J by 6 bases, with 10 bases between the two germline ends. The CDR3 runs 14 residues.

This clonotype showed up many times. This chain uses TRBV7-9 with TRBJ2-7; D remains ambiguous. Germline assignment: CDR1 SEHNR and CDR2 FQNEAQ (reference sequence). This CDR3 is 14 amino acids long. Deletions cut 6 bases from V and 7 bases from J, with 19 bases between. CDR3 DNA: TGTGCCAGCAGGGGAACTCGCCCTGTCGGGGAGCAGTACTTC. Its translation: CASRGTRPVGEQYF.

V is TRBV24-1 and J is TRBJ2-7, with D tentatively TRBD1 or TRBD2 (5 bases each). Trimming shortened V by 9 bases and J by 11 bases, and 19 bases separated the two germline ends. The germline V gene encodes CDR1 KGHDR and CDR2 SFDVKD. CDR3 length: 12 amino acids. The CDR3 region has the DNA TGTGCCACCTATATCGGGACCCATTGGAAGTACGTC. Its protein is CATYIGTHWKYV.

The chain links TRBV15 to TRBJ1-1, with 9 bases identical to TRBD1. The V and J ends lost 4 bases and 0 bases, in that order; junction bases with no gene match: 6. The CDR3 covers 16 residues. Per germline, CDR1 LNHNV and CDR2 YYDKDF (reference sequence). In DNA form, the CDR3 reads TGTGCCACCAGCAAAGACAGGGGGAAGATGAACACTGAAGCTTTCTTT. This gives the protein CATSKDRGKMNTEAFF.

This clonotype was counted a few times. The CDR3 bases are TGTGCCAGCAGGGAAGTCAGGGGTCAAAGCTCCTACGAGCAGTACGTC. Protein sequence: CASREVRGQSSYEQYV. This sequence joins TRBV6-4 and TRBJ2-7; perhaps TRBD1 as D (6 bases). Germline CDR1 reads MRHNA; CDR2 reads SNTAGT. The CDR3 is 16 amino acids. V was clipped by 6 bases and J by 0 bases, with 18 bases between them.